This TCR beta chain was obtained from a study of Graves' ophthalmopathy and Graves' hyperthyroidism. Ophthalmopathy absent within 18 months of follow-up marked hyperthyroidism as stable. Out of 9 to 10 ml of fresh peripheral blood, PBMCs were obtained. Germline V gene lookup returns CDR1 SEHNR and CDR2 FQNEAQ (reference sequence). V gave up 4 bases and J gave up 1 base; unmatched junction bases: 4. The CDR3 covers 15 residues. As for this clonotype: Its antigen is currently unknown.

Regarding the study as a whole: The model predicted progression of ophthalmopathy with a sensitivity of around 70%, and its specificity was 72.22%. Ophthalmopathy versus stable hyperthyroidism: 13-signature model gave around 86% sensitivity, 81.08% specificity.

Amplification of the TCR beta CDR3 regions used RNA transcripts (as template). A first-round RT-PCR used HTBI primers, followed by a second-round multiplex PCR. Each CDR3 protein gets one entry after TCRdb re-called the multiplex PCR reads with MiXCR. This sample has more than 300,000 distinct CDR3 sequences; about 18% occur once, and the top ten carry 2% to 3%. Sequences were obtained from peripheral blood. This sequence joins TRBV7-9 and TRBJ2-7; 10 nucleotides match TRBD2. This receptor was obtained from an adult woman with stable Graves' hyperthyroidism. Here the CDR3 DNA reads TGTGCCAGCAGCTCTCTAGCGGGAGAGTCCTACGAGCAGTACTTC. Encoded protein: CASSSLAGESYEQYF.